This T cell receptor beta chain emerged from a study of T cells in Graves' hyperthyroidism and ophthalmopathy. Using RNA transcripts as the source, TCR beta CDR3 regions were amplified. Using the HTBI primer set, a first-round RT-PCR was run on the TCR CDR3. MiXCR was run by TCRdb on the multiplex PCR reads, yielding one entry per CDR3 protein. The table lists 550,000 to 800,000 distinct CDR3 sequences, around a sixth of them singletons. An absence of ophthalmopathy progression within 18 months meant stable Graves' hyperthyroidism. Trimming took 5 bases from V and 4 from J; bases not matched to a gene: 4. The CDR3 length is 14 residues. Germline V CDR1 and CDR2: MNHEY, SMNVEV (reference sequence). This clonotype was recorded many times.

This receptor was taken from a man aged 50 to 60 with Graves' hyperthyroidism. Specimen: blood. The V call is TRBV27, the J call TRBJ2-1, with 8 bases fitting TRBD2. The CDR3 DNA follows: TGTGCCAGCAGTCTAGCGGGCGAGTACAATGAGCAGTTCTTC. It translates to CASSLAGEYNEQFF.